A selection of T cell receptor beta chains follows, all from one sample in a study of Ad26.COV2.S vaccination and SARS-CoV-2 variants. The data were produced by immunoSEQ multiplex PCR, yet TCRdb's version contains in-frame clones alone and is incomplete. The sample contains approximately 450,000 clones, approximately 90% of which appear only once. This sample comprised peripheral blood, obtained in a trial of Ad26.COV2.S vaccine versus placebo. These receptors were obtained from a person aged 18-60 years who received the Ad26.COV2.S COVID-19 vaccine or a placebo. CDR3s include the opening cysteine and the closing phenylalanine or tryptophan. A row's size may be missing; if present it is once, few, many or a size class.

clone size: .
V gene: TRBV6-1
J gene: TRBJ2-1
CDR3 protein: CASSDRTQIDEQFF

clone size: .
V gene: TRBV5-6
J gene: TRBJ1-5
CDR3 protein: CASSSDQAGQPQHF

clone size: .
V gene: TRBV15
J gene: TRBJ2-3
CDR3 protein: CATSRDWTSGRTDTQYF

clone size: .
V gene: TRBV2
J gene: TRBJ2-6
CDR3 protein: CASRGSSGANVPTF

clone size: few
V gene: TRBV27
J gene: TRBJ2-1
CDR3 protein: CASSLRLAGGALNEQFF

clone size: .
V gene: TRBV6-5
J gene: TRBJ2-1
CDR3 protein: CASSSPRSGGNEQFF

clone size: .
V gene: TRBV27
J gene: TRBJ2-2
CDR3 protein: CASSLAGVFTNTGELFF

clone size: .
V gene: TRBV27
J gene: TRBJ1-1
CDR3 protein: CASSLRADTEAFF

clone size: .
V gene: TRBV2
J gene: TRBJ2-3
CDR3 protein: CASSTNVGWTDTQYF

clone size: .
V gene: TRBV29-1
J gene: TRBJ1-5
CDR3 protein: CSVAVEYSNQPQHF

clone size: .
V gene: TRBV6-5
J gene: TRBJ2-7
CDR3 protein: CASSYRRDRYEQYF

clone size: .
V gene: TRBV6-2/TRBV6-3
J gene: TRBJ1-4
CDR3 protein: CASSLTGLREKLFF

clone size: .
V gene: TRBV14
J gene: TRBJ1-4
CDR3 protein: CASSRTATNEKLFF

clone size: .
V gene: TRBV27
J gene: TRBJ2-5
CDR3 protein: CASSFSSGSVGNQETQYF

clone size: once
V gene: TRBV3-1/TRBV3-2
J gene: TRBJ2-3
CDR3 protein: CASSQGGLVGTDTQYF

clone size: .
V gene: TRBV4-3
J gene: TRBJ1-1
CDR3 protein: CASLRDEVEAFF

clone size: .
V gene: TRBV15
J gene: TRBJ1-2
CDR3 protein: CATSRGTVGGYTF

clone size: .
V gene: TRBV7-2
J gene: TRBJ2-5
CDR3 protein: CASSLIQGVETQYF

clone size: .
V gene: TRBV4-1
J gene: TRBJ2-1
CDR3 protein: CASSQVSWGAHEQFF

clone size: .
V gene: TRBV2
J gene: TRBJ1-2
CDR3 protein: CASTWTEEGGYTF

clone size: .
V gene: TRBV6-4
J gene: TRBJ2-3
CDR3 protein: CASSDLAGTDTQYF

clone size: .
V gene: TRBV29-1
J gene: TRBJ2-5
CDR3 protein: CSVEFTGGGETQYF

clone size: .
V gene: TRBV5-8
J gene: TRBJ2-1
CDR3 protein: CASSPIAGGPNEQFF

clone size: .
V gene: TRBV18
J gene: TRBJ2-7
CDR3 protein: CASSPVGAPGGEQYF

clone size: few
V gene: TRBV15
J gene: TRBJ1-1
CDR3 protein: CATSRDQVTEAFF

clone size: .
V gene: TRBV7-2
J gene: TRBJ2-1
CDR3 protein: CASSAGTSVMNEQFF

clone size: few
V gene: TRBV6-5
J gene: TRBJ2-1
CDR3 protein: CASSPTSATYNEQFF

clone size: few
V gene: TRBV6-6
J gene: TRBJ2-2
CDR3 protein: CASSSDRVLAGELFF

clone size: .
V gene: TRBV5-6
J gene: TRBJ1-2
CDR3 protein: CASRSNYGYTF

clone size: .
V gene: TRBV27
J gene: TRBJ2-1
CDR3 protein: CASSLGSRYNEQFF

clone size: .
V gene: TRBV30
J gene: TRBJ1-3
CDR3 protein: CAWSIQGFSGNTIYF

clone size: once
V gene: TRBV24-1
J gene: TRBJ2-2
CDR3 protein: CATSDAESLTGELFF

clone size: .
V gene: TRBV11-2
J gene: TRBJ2-5
CDR3 protein: CASSSLDRPYSETQYF

clone size: .
V gene: TRBV4-3
J gene: TRBJ2-3
CDR3 protein: CASSQAPGGGRAADTQYF

clone size: .
V gene: TRBV7-9
J gene: TRBJ1-3
CDR3 protein: CASSFTGAGNTIYF

clone size: .
V gene: TRBV7-9
J gene: TRBJ2-7
CDR3 protein: CASSLDNPYEQYF

clone size: .
V gene: TRBV6-5
J gene: TRBJ1-1
CDR3 protein: CASGSPGESTEAFF

clone size: .
V gene: TRBV28
J gene: TRBJ2-2
CDR3 protein: CASRTQPTGELFF

clone size: .
V gene: TRBV6-5
J gene: TRBJ2-2
CDR3 protein: CASLGTGWTGELFF